This T cell receptor beta chain emerged from a study of human T cells and chemical hapten exposure. This clonotype was detected many times. Its antigen is as yet unknown. Overall study results and limits: There was no change with DPC sensitization in TCRs above 1 in 1000 frequency.

Time point given: pre-sensitization, week 0. Treatment in this sample: therapeutic diphenylcyclopropenone sensitization with weekly scalp DPC. TCRdb ran MiXCR on the RACE reads and lists one entry per CDR3 protein. The data hold roughly 100,000 distinct CDR3 sequences, with roughly 10% observed a single time. V shed 2 bases and J shed 10 bases, with 18 bases lying between them. Germline-derived CDR1 and CDR2 are SNHLY and FYNNEI. CDR3 size: 15 residues. The V and J genes are TRBV2 and TRBJ2-1; a possible D gene is TRBD1 (8 bases). This clonotype was sampled from a woman aged 55-69 years with alopecia areata. Some clones in this sample may be carry-over from other donors' samples. Source: whole blood, taken in connection with sensitization to the hapten diphenylcyclopropenone (DPC). The CDR3 sequence is CASSERTGRVGEQFF. Written as DNA, the CDR3 is TGTGCCAGCAGTGAAAGGACAGGGAGGGTCGGCGAGCAGTTCTTC.